This T cell receptor (beta chain) was sequenced during a study of Graves' ophthalmopathy and Graves' hyperthyroidism. Beta-chain TCR CDR3 regions were amplified from RNA transcripts. RT-PCR in the first round used HTBI primers; a second-round multiplex PCR followed. TCRdb passed the multiplex PCR reads through MiXCR, listing each CDR3 protein once. Among hundreds of thousands of distinct CDR3 sequences listed, just over 40% were seen once. Patients with other autoimmune diseases, uncontrolled infections, pregnancy or lactation were excluded. Trimming shortened V by 2 bases and J by 0 bases, and 19 bases separated the two germline ends. Germline V gene lookup returns CDR1 ENHRY and CDR2 SYGVKD. This CDR3 has 18 residues. This clonotype was seen at least ten times.

The receptor was isolated from an adult man with Graves' ophthalmopathy. The chain employs TRBV10-3 and TRBJ1-2, with unresolved D. Sequencing was done on a sample of peripheral blood. CDR3 nucleotide sequence: TGTGCCATCAGTGAGGGCTCGGGCGGAGACCTAGCTAACTATGGCTACACCTTC. Its translation: CAISEGSGGDLANYGYTF.